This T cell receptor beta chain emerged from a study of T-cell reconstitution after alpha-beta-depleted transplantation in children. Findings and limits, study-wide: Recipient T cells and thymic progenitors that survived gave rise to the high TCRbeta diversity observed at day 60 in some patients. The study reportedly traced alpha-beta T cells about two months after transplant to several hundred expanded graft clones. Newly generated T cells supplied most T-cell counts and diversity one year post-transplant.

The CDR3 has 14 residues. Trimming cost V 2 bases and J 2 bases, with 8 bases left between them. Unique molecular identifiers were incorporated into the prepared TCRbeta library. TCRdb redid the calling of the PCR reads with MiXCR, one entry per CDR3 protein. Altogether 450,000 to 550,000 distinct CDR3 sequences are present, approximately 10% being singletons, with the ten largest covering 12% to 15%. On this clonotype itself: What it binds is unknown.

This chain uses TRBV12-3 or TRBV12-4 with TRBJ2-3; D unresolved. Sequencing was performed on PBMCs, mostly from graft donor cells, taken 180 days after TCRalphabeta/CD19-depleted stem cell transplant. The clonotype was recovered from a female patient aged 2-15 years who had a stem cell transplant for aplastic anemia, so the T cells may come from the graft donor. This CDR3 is CASSLLVNTDTQYF. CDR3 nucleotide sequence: TGTGCCAGCAGTTTACTGGTCAACACAGATACGCAGTATTTT.